The 20 T cell receptor beta chains presented below share a single source sample, sequenced in a study of T cells in Graves' hyperthyroidism and ophthalmopathy. Regions amplified from RNA transcripts were the TCR beta CDR3 regions. With the HTBI primer set, the TCR CDR3 went through a first round of RT-PCR. TCRdb re-called the multiplex PCR reads through MiXCR, storing one row per CDR3 protein. This table holds a few hundred thousand distinct CDR3 sequences, around 14% found once. Material: blood. The receptors were gathered from a woman younger than 45 with Graves' hyperthyroidism.

The rearrangement links TRBV9 to TRBJ2-1, with TRBD2 as a possible D gene (5 bases). The CDR3 spans 14 residues. Per the germline V gene, CDR1 is SGDLS and CDR2 is YYNGEE. The ends were cut back, 0 bases at V and 5 bases at J, with 9 bases in the middle. The CDR3: CASSVGSGNNEQFF. The DNA of the CDR3 is TGTGCCAGCAGCGTAGGGTCGGGAAACAATGAGCAGTTCTTC.

The V and J genes are TRBV12-3 or TRBV12-4 and TRBJ2-7; 11 bases agree with TRBD1. The V gene end was trimmed by 8 bases and the J gene end by 2 bases; junction bases not matched to a gene: 8. This CDR3 is built from 15 residues. The CDR3, as DNA: TGTGCCAGCGGGGCCCCGGGACAGGGGGCCTACGAGCAGTACTTC. Its protein product is CASGAPGQGAYEQYF.

The genes are TRBV24-1 and TRBJ2-1; TRBD2 might be the D (5 bases). CDR1 KGHDR and CDR2 SFDVKD come from the germline V gene. CDR3 size: 15 residues. V lost 2 bases to trimming and J lost 12 bases, with 19 bases between them. CDR3 residues: CATSDSRTAALGQFF. The CDR3 region has the DNA TGTGCCACCAGTGATTCCAGGACTGCCGCTTTGGGGCAGTTCTTC.

The chain employs TRBV7-9 and TRBJ1-1; D remains ambiguous. Germline V gives CDR1 SEHNR, CDR2 FQNEAQ (reference sequence). Between the trimmed V and J ends, which lost 1 base and 0 bases, there was a span of 9 bases. The CDR3 length is 15 residues. CDR3 loop: CASSLVPDMNTEAFF. The CDR3 bases are TGTGCCAGCAGCTTAGTCCCAGACATGAACACTGAAGCTTTCTTT. Full variable domain (missing parts from reference TRBV7-9 and TRBJ1-1): DTGVSQNPRHKITKRGQNVTFRCDPISEHNRLYWYRQTLGQGPEFLTYFQNEAQLEKSRLLSDRFSAERPKGSFSTLEIQRTEQGDSAMYLCASSLVPDMNTEAFFGQGTRLTVV.

This clonotype was picked up a small number of times. The V gene is TRBV4-2, the J gene TRBJ1-1; D is ambiguous. The germline CDR1 and CDR2 sequences are LGHNA and YNFKEQ. Trimming stripped 1 base from V and 5 bases from J, with 17 bases between. The CDR3 sequence is 16 residues long. DNA of the CDR3: TGTGCCAGCAGCCAAGGGTATACAGCAATTAGTACTGAAGCTTTCTTT. Encoded protein: CASSQGYTAISTEAFF.

This clonotype came up many times. The chain links TRBV2 to TRBJ2-1; D possibly corresponds to TRBD1 (6 bases). Per the germline V gene, CDR1 is SNHLY and CDR2 is FYNNEI. This CDR3 has 13 amino acids. Trimming shortened V by 7 bases and J by 5 bases, and 12 bases separated the two germline ends. The CDR3 DNA reads TGTGCCAGCACGAGGGACAACCACAATGAGCAGTTCTTC. It codes for CASTRDNHNEQFF. Using reference TRBV2 and TRBJ2-1 for the parts outside the CDR3, the full variable domain is EPEVTQTPSHQVTQMGQEVILRCVPISNHLYFYWYRQILGQKVEFLVSFYNNEISEKSEIFDDQFSVERPDGSNFTLKIRSTKLEDSAMYFCASTRDNHNEQFFGPGTRLTVL.

This clonotype was seen repeatedly, ten times or more. The chain combines TRBV7-2 with TRBJ2-7, with no clear D. This CDR3 has 14 residues. From germline, CDR1 is SGHTA and CDR2 FQGNSA. V lost 5 bases and J lost 3, with 14 bases in between. The DNA for the CDR3 is TGTGCCAGCAGCCCCCTTCCTGAGGTCTACGAGCAGTACTTC. Translating gives CASSPLPEVYEQYF.

This clonotype occurred once. This chain joins TRBV27 and TRBJ1-2, with unresolved D. Trimming shortened V by 0 bases and J by 8 bases, and 10 bases separated the two germline ends. The CDR3 length is 13 residues. Germline-derived CDR1 and CDR2 are MNHEY and SMNVEV (reference sequence). CDR3 in DNA: TGTGCCAGCAGTTTATCCCGCGCATCGGGCTACACCTTC. The encoded protein is CASSLSRASGYTF.

Concerning this clonotype itself: A read error may be the cause here, since a much bigger clone is one base away. The chain combines TRBV20-1 with TRBJ2-1; perhaps TRBD1 as D (5 bases). The CDR3 sequence is 12 residues long. Germline CDR1 is DFQATT and CDR2 is SNEGSKA (reference sequence). V dropped 4 bases and J dropped 10 bases, with 14 bases sitting between them. The chain's CDR3 is CSAKDWGAEQFF. The CDR3 DNA is TGCAGTGCTAAAGATTGGGGCGCGGAGCAGTTCTTC.

This clonotype was picked up many times. The chain carries TRBV20-1 and TRBJ2-3; no reliable D call. V was clipped by 6 bases and J by 6 bases, with 16 bases between them. Germline values: CDR1 DFQATT, CDR2 SNEGSKA (reference sequence). The CDR3 is 13 amino acids. The CDR3 region is CSAFYPIRDTQYF. The CDR3 DNA is TGCAGTGCCTTCTACCCAATTAGGGATACGCAGTATTTT.

This clonotype was found many times. The chain combines TRBV2 with TRBJ2-2; perhaps TRBD2 as D (6 bases). V was pared by 7 bases and J by 1 base, with 7 bases between. This CDR3 is built from 13 residues. Germline V gene sequence: CDR1 SNHLY, CDR2 FYNNEI. The DNA for the CDR3 is TGTGCCAGCAAGGGAGGGAACACCGGGGAGCTGTTTTTT. This codes for CASKGGNTGELFF.

This chain joins TRBV9 and TRBJ2-5; D is ambiguous. The CDR3 has 12 residues. V was trimmed by 2 bases and J by 0 bases, leaving 2 bases between them. Germline CDR1 reads SGDLS; CDR2 reads YYNGEE. The CDR3 loop reads CASSVDQETQYF. For the CDR3, the DNA is TGTGCCAGCAGCGTGGACCAAGAGACCCAGTACTTC. Complete variable domain (other parts from reference TRBV9 and TRBJ2-5): DSGVTQTPKHLITATGQRVTLRCSPRSGDLSVYWYQQSLDQGLQFLIQYYNGEERAKGNILERFSAQQFPDLHSELNLSSLELGDSALYFCASSVDQETQYFGPGTRLLVL.

This clonotype has only a few counts. The rearrangement uses TRBV30 and TRBJ1-4, with 8 bases lining up with TRBD1. With V trimmed by 6 bases and J by 0 bases, 9 bases remained unmatched. CDR1 GTSNPN and CDR2 SVGIG come from the germline V gene (reference sequence). CDR3 size: 16 residues. CDR3: CACGTGFAATNEKLFF. The CDR3 DNA follows: TGTGCCTGTGGGACAGGCTTCGCTGCAACTAATGAAAAACTGTTTTTT.

This clonotype was picked up a small number of times. The chain carries TRBV7-8 and TRBJ2-2, with 9 nucleotides matching TRBD2. The CDR3 is 16 amino acids. The trim removed 4 bases at V and 4 bases at J, leaving 7 bases unmatched. Germline-derived CDR1 and CDR2 are SGHVS and FQNEAQ. CDR3 region: CASSWVAGAGTGELFF. The DNA for the CDR3 is TGTGCCAGCAGCTGGGTAGCGGGAGCAGGCACCGGGGAGCTGTTTTTT.

This clonotype was seen at least ten times. This chain uses TRBV18 with TRBJ2-7; D is possibly TRBD2 (6 bases). Germline values: CDR1 KGHSH, CDR2 LQKENI. With 6 bases removed from V and 1 base from J, the gap between germline ends came to 13 bases. The CDR3 covers 14 residues. The CDR3: CASSAGSQSYEQYF. The DNA for the CDR3 is TGTGCCAGCTCGGCGGGGTCCCAATCCTACGAGCAGTACTTC.

This clonotype was counted many times. The chain employs TRBV2 and TRBJ1-4, with TRBD1 matching over 8 bases. Germline CDR1 and CDR2: SNHLY and FYNNEI. This CDR3 region has 16 residues. V shed 3 bases, J shed 10 bases, and the junction held 13 bases outside the gene matches. Here the CDR3 DNA reads TGTGCCAGCAGTGATGAGAAGACGGCAGGGGGCCGAAAACTGTTTTTT. This sequence encodes CASSDEKTAGGRKLFF.

This clonotype was picked up many times. This chain joins TRBV7-9 and TRBJ2-1; D remains unclear. Germline V gives CDR1 SEHNR, CDR2 FQNEAQ (reference sequence). Deletions cut 2 bases from V and 8 bases from J, with 7 bases between. The CDR3 sequence is 12 residues long. Here the CDR3 DNA reads TGTGCCAGCAGCTTATATGGCGATGAGCAGTTCTTC. It codes for CASSLYGDEQFF. Complete variable domain (other parts from reference TRBV7-9 and TRBJ2-1): DTGVSQNPRHKITKRGQNVTFRCDPISEHNRLYWYRQTLGQGPEFLTYFQNEAQLEKSRLLSDRFSAERPKGSFSTLEIQRTEQGDSAMYLCASSLYGDEQFFGPGTRLTVL.

The table lists this clonotype with a few counts. V gene TRBV7-9 combines with J gene TRBJ2-2; D perhaps matches TRBD2 (5 bases). Trimming stripped 3 bases from V and 7 bases from J, with 9 bases between. The CDR3 runs to 13 residues. CDR1 is SEHNR, CDR2 FQNEAQ, per germline (reference sequence). As DNA, the CDR3 is TGTGCCAGCAGCTTGGGAGTTATCGGGGAGCTGTTTTTT. Translation: CASSLGVIGELFF.

This clonotype was recorded a few times. The chain couples TRBV29-1 to TRBJ2-5; a possible D gene is TRBD1 (6 bases). In germline, CDR1 is SQVTM, CDR2 ANQGSEA. Trimming removed 3 bases at V and 2 bases at J, with 13 bases between. The CDR3 runs 14 residues. CDR3 sequence: CSVDYRDGQETQYF. The CDR3 DNA follows: TGCAGCGTTGATTACAGGGATGGGCAAGAGACCCAGTACTTC.

Ten or more counts support this clonotype. This chain links TRBV28 with TRBJ2-1; TRBD1 aligns across 7 bases. The CDR3 loop spans 18 amino acids. Germline V gene sequence: CDR1 MDHEN, CDR2 SYDVKM. V lost 3 bases and J lost 5; bases outside the gene matches: 16. The CDR3 here is CASSLGYGTVESDNEQFF. As DNA, the CDR3 is TGTGCCAGCAGTTTGGGCTACGGGACAGTAGAGTCGGACAATGAGCAGTTCTTC.